This entry features one T cell receptor beta chain sequence. Sequencing used immunoSEQ multiplex PCR; TCRdb keeps in-frame clones, though not all of them. The repertoire holds more than 40,000 clones, with over 75% as singletons. These data come from a study of OX40 agonist ivuxolimab in advanced cancers. CDR1 and CDR2 (germline): MGHRA, YSYEKL. V lost 4 bases and J lost 2; bases outside the gene matches: 4. The CDR3 is 15 amino acids. This TCR derives from an adult with an advanced solid tumor such as melanoma, head and neck, liver or kidney cancer. This specimen consisted of CD4+ or CD8+ T cells sorted from blood, obtained in a trial of the OX40 agonist ivuxolimab. The V gene is TRBV4-1, the J gene TRBJ2-2; 7 bases fit TRBD1. In DNA, the CDR3 is TGCGCCAGCAGCCGAGGACAGGTTAACACCGGGGAGCTGTTTTTT. This sequence encodes CASSRGQVNTGELFF.